The next 14 T cell receptor beta chains were all read from a single sample in a study of cytomegalovirus exposure and HLA in healthy donors. The PCR was carried out with 60 Vbeta primers and 13 Jbeta primers. The assay was immunoSEQ multiplex PCR, and TCRdb's table has in-frame clones only and misses some. The table records 95,000 to 130,000 clones, over 8% of them present only once. Sequencing was carried out using PBMCs. The receptor set was obtained from a young man in good health and CMV-seronegative.

The chain employs TRBV25-1 and TRBJ2-6; 8 nucleotides align to TRBD1. This CDR3 is built from 17 residues. V was clipped by 1 base and J by 11 bases; unmatched bases: 13. Per germline, CDR1 MGHDK and CDR2 SYGVNS. Here the CDR3 DNA reads TGTGCCAGCAGTGAATCCAACACATACAGGGGGGACCACGTCCTGACTTTC. As protein: CASSESNTYRGDHVLTF.

This clone has only a few counts. This chain links TRBV27 with TRBJ2-7, with a tentative D call TRBD2 (6 bases). The CDR3 sequence is 14 residues long. Trimming removed 3 bases from V and 0 bases from J, with 9 bases in between. The V gene's germline CDR1 is MNHEY and CDR2 SMNVEV (reference sequence). The chain's CDR3 is CASSFAGSSYEQYF. CDR3 nucleotide sequence: TGTGCCAGCAGTTTTGCGGGGAGCTCCTACGAGCAGTACTTC.

This clone was detected once. The CDR3 region is CASSLVGAGTEAFF. In DNA, the CDR3 is TGTGCCAGCAGCTTGGTAGGGGCAGGGACTGAAGCTTTCTTT. The chain carries TRBV5-5 and TRBJ1-1, with D perhaps matching TRBD1 (5 bases). V was trimmed by 0 bases and J by 5 bases, leaving 11 bases between them. The CDR3 covers 14 residues. Looked up from germline, CDR1 is SGHKS and CDR2 is YYEKEE (reference sequence).

J is TRBJ2-5 and V is TRBV7-2; 10 nucleotides agree with TRBD2. V was pared by 2 bases and J by 0 bases, with 3 bases of the junction left unmatched. This CDR3 is 16 amino acids long. Germline assignment: CDR1 SGHTA and CDR2 FQGNSA. The CDR3 sequence: CASSLFSGGYQETQYF. In DNA form, the CDR3 reads TGTGCCAGCAGCTTATTTAGCGGGGGGTACCAAGAGACCCAGTACTTC.

The chain recombines TRBV28 with TRBJ1-2; 9 nucleotides line up with TRBD1. The CDR3 has 18 amino acids. V was pared by 3 bases and J by 6 bases, with 17 bases of the junction left unmatched. The germline V gene encodes CDR1 MDHEN and CDR2 SYDVKM. The chain's CDR3 is CASSLWGNRGLEGNGYTF. The CDR3 DNA is TGTGCCAGCAGTTTGTGGGGCAACAGGGGGCTAGAGGGAAATGGCTACACCTTC.

This clone was counted between two and nine times. V is TRBV30 and J is TRBJ2-1; 8 bases fit TRBD2. The germline CDR1 and CDR2 sequences are GTSNPN and SVGIG (reference sequence). This CDR3 region has 13 residues. The V and J ends lost 3 bases and 7 bases, in that order; junction bases with no gene match: 5. The DNA for the CDR3 is TGTGCCTGGAGGGTAGCGGGGAAGAATGAGCAGTTCTTC. It encodes CAWRVAGKNEQFF. Full variable domain (remainder filled in from reference TRBV30 and TRBJ2-1): SQTIHQWPATLVQPVGSPLSLECTVEGTSNPNLYWYRQAAGRGLQLLFYSVGIGQISSEVPQNLSASRPQDRQFILSSKKLLLSDSGFYLCAWRVAGKNEQFFGPGTRLTVL.

The J gene is TRBJ2-5, the V gene TRBV29-1; 7 positions agree with TRBD2. This CDR3 is built from 13 residues. Looked up from germline, CDR1 is SQVTM and CDR2 is ANQGSEA. Trimming cost V 7 bases and J 5 bases; bases outside gene matches: 10. This CDR3 reads CSAQVKGGETQYF. CDR3 coding DNA: TGCAGCGCACAGGTGAAGGGAGGGGAGACCCAGTACTTC.

This clone occurred a few times. The chain joins TRBV2 to TRBJ2-1, with 7 bases that match TRBD2. The V segment lost 0 bases and the J segment 10 bases; nucleotides outside the gene matches: 9. There are 15 residues in the CDR3. The V gene's germline CDR1 is SNHLY and CDR2 FYNNEI. The CDR3 here is CASSEAALVGGEQFF. DNA for the CDR3: TGTGCCAGCAGTGAAGCGGCCCTCGTGGGAGGGGAGCAGTTCTTC.

V is TRBV10-1 and J is TRBJ2-7; 8 bases agree with TRBD2. Trimming removed 7 bases from V and 1 base from J; junction bases left unmatched: 6. The CDR3 is 14 amino acids. The V gene's germline CDR1 is WNHNN and CDR2 SYGVQD (reference sequence). CDR3: CASKAGGRSYEQYF. CDR3 sequence (DNA): TGCGCCAGCAAGGCGGGCGGGAGGTCCTACGAGCAGTACTTC.

The chain couples TRBV7-9 to TRBJ2-1, with D perhaps matching TRBD1 (6 bases). There are 15 residues in the CDR3. Trimming stripped 6 bases from V and 6 bases from J, with 18 bases between. Germline V gene lookup returns CDR1 SEHNR and CDR2 FQNEAQ (reference sequence). The CDR3: CASSPTSRGSNEQFF. CDR3 sequence (DNA): TGTGCCAGCAGTCCAACCTCGAGGGGGAGCAATGAGCAGTTCTTC.

This clone has more than one count but fewer than ten. CDR3 DNA: TGCGCCAGCAGCTCACAGACAGGGAAGGTGGACGAGCAGTACTTC. Its protein is CASSSQTGKVDEQYF. The rearrangement joins TRBV5-1 to TRBJ2-5, with 7 bases identical to TRBD1. The assigned J gene may be wrong: the sequence end matches TRBJ2-7 better. From germline, CDR1 is SGHRS and CDR2 YFSETQ. This CDR3 has 15 residues.

This chain connects TRBV5-4 to TRBJ1-5; D is uncertain. Trimming shortened V by 3 bases and J by 6 bases, and 7 bases separated the two germline ends. The CDR3 sequence is 12 residues long. Germline V CDR1 and CDR2: SGHNT, YYREEE (reference sequence). The DNA of the CDR3 is TGTGCCAGCAGCTCCGAGGGTCAGCCCCAGCATTTT. Translation: CASSSEGQPQHF.

The chain couples TRBV19 to TRBJ2-3, with TRBD1 identical over 8 bases. Unmatched junction bases numbered 8, after V lost 3 bases and J lost 6 bases. The CDR3 is 15 residues long. Germline values: CDR1 LNHDA, CDR2 SQIVND (reference sequence). CDR3 sequence reads: CASSMSAGGADTQYF. CDR3 in DNA: TGTGCCAGTAGTATGAGTGCAGGGGGCGCGGATACGCAGTATTTT.

To note about this clone: Additional DNA sequences in this sample encode the identical CDR3. V and J are TRBV5-1 and TRBJ2-3, with TRBD1 matching 8 bases. Unmatched junction bases numbered 7, after V lost 4 bases and J lost 6 bases. Germline V gives CDR1 SGHRS, CDR2 YFSETQ. The CDR3 extends over 14 amino acids. For the CDR3, the DNA is TGCGCCAGCAGCGTCGGACAGGGAGGCGATACGCAGTATTTT. Amino acid sequence: CASSVGQGGDTQYF.